The 19 T cell receptor beta chains below come from one sample, sequenced in a study of T cell clonality in common variable immunodeficiency. Sequencing used immunoSEQ multiplex PCR; TCRdb keeps in-frame clones, though not all of them. This repertoire holds 30,000 to 45,000 clones, and none appear only once. The sequencing input was peripheral blood mononuclear cells. The source of these receptors is a person aged 18 to 70 in good health.

This clone showed up many times. The read falls 3 residues short of the CDR3 end, and the missing part is taken from the germline J gene. The chain is built from TRBV6-1 and TRBJ1-2; tentatively, D is TRBD1 (5 bases). Germline V gives CDR1 MNHNS, CDR2 SASEGT. Trimming left V 3 bases short and J 0 bases short, with 8 bases between. This CDR3 contains 14 residues. CDR3 DNA (partial): TGTGCCAGCAGTGAGCGGGGACCTAACTATGGC. Translating it yields CASSERGPNYG. The whole CDR3 reads CASSERGPNYGYTF.

This clone appeared many times. The read gets to within 3 residues of the CDR3 end, and the germline J gene fills in the rest. The V call is TRBV29-1, the J call TRBJ2-7; perhaps TRBD1 as D (6 bases). Germline V gene data show CDR1 as SQVTM and CDR2 as ANQGSEA. V lost 1 base to trimming and J lost 5 bases, with 15 bases between them. The length of the CDR3 is 14 residues. The DNA read from the CDR3 is TGCAGCGTTGAAGGGTCCGGACAGTTTGACGAG. It is translated as CSVEGSGQFDE. The entire CDR3 reads CSVEGSGQFDEQYF.

A remark on this clone: The sequence runs out 3 residues before the end of the CDR3; the remainder is reconstructed from the germline J gene. The chain carries TRBV20-1 and TRBJ2-3, with D tentatively TRBD1 (6 bases). The CDR3 length is 13 residues. In germline, CDR1 is DFQATT, CDR2 SNEGSKA (reference sequence). CDR3: CSARTGLGQPQYF. The CDR3 DNA, read in part, is TGCAGTGCTAGGACAGGTCTAGGGCAGCCG.

Turning to this clone: Read coverage stops 3 residues before the CDR3 terminus; the germline J gene supplies the remainder. This chain joins TRBV2 and TRBJ2-3, with D maybe TRBD2 (6 bases). The CDR3 extends over 17 amino acids. Germline V lookup: CDR1 SNHLY, CDR2 FYNNEI. The CDR3 DNA, read in part, is TGTGCCAGCAGCGGTACCTCTGAAGTAGCGGACCAAGAGACG. Translating gives CASSGTSEVADQET. The full CDR3 reads CASSGTSEVADQETQYF.

This clone has a handful of counts. The read ends 3 residues before the CDR3 terminus; that terminus is restored from the germline J gene. The gene calls are TRBV7-9 and TRBJ1-2; D gene uncertain. Germline lookup yields CDR1 SEHNR and CDR2 FQNEAQ (reference sequence). The CDR3 length is 12 residues. The CDR3: CASSLDRYDYTF. The covered CDR3 bases are TGTGCCAGCAGCTTAGACAGATACGAC.

Worth noting for this clone: The read ends 3 residues shy of where the CDR3 ends; the end is completed using the germline J gene. The chain links TRBV19 to TRBJ2-3; D is perhaps TRBD1 (6 bases). The CDR3 runs to 13 residues. Germline V gives CDR1 LNHDA, CDR2 SQIVND (reference sequence). Partial CDR3 DNA: TGTGCCAGTAGTATGGCCCTTAGGGGGACG. Translating gives CASSMALRGT. The CDR3 in its entirety is CASSMALRGTQYF. Together with reference TRBV19 and TRBJ2-3, the CDR3 gives the full variable domain: DGGITQSPKYLFRKEGQNVTLSCEQNLNHDAMYWYRQDPGQGLRLIYYSQIVNDFQKGDIAEGYSVSREKKESFPLTVTSAQKNPTAFYLCASSMALRGTQYFGPGTRLTVL.

This clone was observed at least ten times. Read data end 3 residues before the CDR3 end; the end is taken from the germline J gene. The chain joins TRBV13 to TRBJ2-2; 16 bases are a match to TRBD2. CDR3 length: 20 amino acids. The germline V gene has CDR1 PRHDT and CDR2 FYEKMQ (reference sequence). CDR3 DNA (partial): TGTGCCAGCAGCGGACCTGGGACTAGCGGGAGGGACTCTGGGGCCAACGTG. As protein: CASSGPGTSGRDSGANV. The whole CDR3 protein reads CASSGPGTSGRDSGANVLFF.

The table lists this clone with many counts. The CDR3 is cut off 3 residues early in the read; its end comes from the germline J gene. This chain joins TRBV28 and TRBJ1-5; D possibly corresponds to TRBD1 (5 bases). V lost 6 bases, J lost 3 bases, and 24 bases lay in between. The V gene's germline CDR1 is MDHEN and CDR2 SYDVKM. The CDR3 is 18 residues long. The CDR3 loop reads CASRTQAGKRGSNQPQHF. The DNA read from the CDR3 is TGTGCCAGCAGAACCCAAGCAGGGAAAAGGGGATCCAATCAGCCC. The complete variable domain, with remaining parts taken from reference TRBV28 and TRBJ1-5, reads DVKVTQSSRYLVKRTGEKVFLECVQDMDHENMFWYRQDPGLGLRLIYFSYDVKMKEKGDIPEGYSVSREKKERFSLILESASTNQTSMYLCASRTQAGKRGSNQPQHFGDGTRLSIL.

With respect to this clone: Read data end 3 residues before the CDR3 end; the end is taken from the germline J gene. The chain links TRBV11-2 to TRBJ1-1; 8 bases agree with TRBD1. CDR3 size: 15 residues. The V and J ends lost 5 bases and 3 bases, in that order; junction bases with no gene match: 8. Germline lookup yields CDR1 SGHAT and CDR2 FQNNGV. The CDR3 bases that were read are TGTGCCAGCAGCCGGACAGGGATTCTTGACACTGAA. It codes for CASSRTGILDTE. The entire CDR3 sequence reads CASSRTGILDTEAFF.

This clone was counted ten times or more. The DNA ends 3 residues before the CDR3 does, and the rest of the CDR3 is filled in from the germline J gene. This sequence joins TRBV5-1 and TRBJ1-2, with D possibly being TRBD1 (6 bases). The CDR3 runs 15 residues. Looked up from germline, CDR1 is SGHRS and CDR2 is YFSETQ. CDR3 bases read: TGCGCCAGCAGCTGGGTTCTCCAGGGGTCGGAGGGC. This sequence encodes CASSWVLQGSEG. The full CDR3 reads CASSWVLQGSEGYTF.

In this sample, this clone turned up many times. The read halts 3 residues ahead of the CDR3 end, with the missing end drawn from the germline J gene. The rearrangement uses TRBV5-1 and TRBJ2-7; 8 nucleotides match TRBD2. CDR3 length: 14 residues. V was pared by 4 bases and J by 6 bases, with 9 bases of the junction left unmatched. CDR1 and CDR2 from the germline V gene are SGHRS and YFSETQ. CDR3 bases read: TGCGCCAGCAGCCCTGAAGCGGGAGTGGGCGAG. It specifies CASSPEAGVGE. The full CDR3 is CASSPEAGVGEQYF. The variable domain in full, completed from reference TRBV5-1 and TRBJ2-7, reads KAGVTQTPRYLIKTRGQQVTLSCSPISGHRSVSWYQQTPGQGLQFLFEYFSETQRNKGNFPGRFSGRQFSNSRSEMNVSTLELGDSALYLCASSPEAGVGEQYFGPGTRLTVT.

As for this clone: The read finishes 3 residues shy of the CDR3 end, and the germline J gene is used to complete it. The chain links TRBV7-9 to TRBJ2-2; D is undetermined. Germline CDR1 and CDR2: SEHNR and FQNEAQ (reference sequence). This CDR3 comprises 13 residues. The chain's CDR3 is CASSLGPHEKLFF. Partial CDR3 DNA: TGTGCCAGCAGCTTAGGGCCCCATGAAAAG.

This clone appeared many times. The read comes to an end 3 residues before the CDR3 does, leaving the germline J gene to fill in the end. This rearrangement joins TRBV14 to TRBJ1-1; 8 positions match TRBD1. Germline CDR1 reads SGHDN; CDR2 reads FVKESK. J was trimmed by 1 base and V by 3 bases; bases with no gene match: 13. The CDR3 contains 18 residues. The CDR3 bases that were read are TGTGCCAGCAGCCAGCGAACTAGAGACAGGGGACGGAACACTGAA. Translated, it gives CASSQRTRDRGRNTE. The whole CDR3 reads CASSQRTRDRGRNTEAFF.

At least ten counts were recorded for this clone. The read ends 3 residues early relative to the CDR3; the germline J gene fills the gap. This chain uses TRBV30 with TRBJ1-5; D is uncertain. Deletions cut 3 bases from V and 3 bases from J, with 15 bases between. The CDR3 length is 15 residues. Germline loops: CDR1 GTSNPN, CDR2 SVGIG (reference sequence). The CDR3 sequence is CAWSLGVLHNQPQHF. The DNA read from the CDR3 is TGTGCCTGGAGCCTCGGTGTACTTCACAATCAGCCC.

This clone was seen at least ten times. The read ends 3 residues before the CDR3 terminus; that terminus is restored from the germline J gene. The V gene is TRBV19, the J gene TRBJ2-5; D may be TRBD1 (6 bases). Germline V gene lookup returns CDR1 LNHDA and CDR2 SQIVND (reference sequence). Trimming removed 1 base from V and 1 base from J, with 10 bases in between. This CDR3 has 15 amino acids. The CDR3 is CASSIAADSQETQYF. Partial CDR3 DNA: TGTGCCAGTAGTATAGCTGCGGACAGCCAAGAGACC.

This clone was detected only a few times. The read ends 3 residues before the CDR3 terminus; that terminus is restored from the germline J gene. The chain carries TRBV7-8 and TRBJ2-7; TRBD2 agrees at 14 bases. The CDR3 sequence is 16 residues long. The ends lost 5 bases at V and 6 bases at J; junction bases unmatched: 9. The germline CDR1 and CDR2 sequences are SGHVS and FQNEAQ. CDR3 DNA (partial): TGTGCCAGCAGCCGCGGGGGACTAGCGGGAGTATCCGAG. Amino acid sequence: CASSRGGLAGVSE. The entire CDR3 sequence reads CASSRGGLAGVSEQYF. Filled out from reference TRBV7-8 and TRBJ2-7, the complete variable domain reads GAGVSQSPRYKVAKRGQDVALRCDPISGHVSLFWYQQALGQGPEFLTYFQNEAQLDKSGLPSDRFFAERPEGSVSTLKIQRTQQEDSAVYLCASSRGGLAGVSEQYFGPGTRLTVT.

This clone was counted between two and nine times. With the read ending 3 residues before the CDR3 end, the germline J gene is used to fill in that end. This chain joins TRBV18 and TRBJ2-4, with D possibly TRBD2 on 5 matching bases. The CDR3 runs 15 residues. CDR1 is KGHSH, CDR2 LQKENI, per germline. Incomplete CDR3 DNA: TGTGCCAGCTCACTCCGGGGAGTGGTAGACTATGGT. It specifies CASSLRGVVDYG. The entire CDR3 protein is CASSLRGVVDYGQYF.

This clone has more than one count but fewer than ten. The read terminates 3 residues ahead of where the CDR3 ends, so the germline J gene completes it. The V and J genes are TRBV19 and TRBJ1-1; D remains ambiguous. The germline gives CDR1 LNHDA, CDR2 SQIVND (reference sequence). This CDR3 is 14 amino acids long. Incomplete CDR3 DNA: TGTGCCAGTAGGGTAGCGGGAGGTGGGGATACG. This gives the protein CASRVAGGGDT. The entire CDR3 protein reads CASRVAGGGDTAFF.

This clone was seen ten or more times. The observed sequence ends 3 residues before the CDR3 terminus, with the missing tail filled in from the germline J gene. The chain has TRBV6-2 or TRBV6-3 and TRBJ2-7; D uncertain. The CDR3 spans 15 residues. CDR1 and CDR2 from the germline V gene are MNHEY and SVGEGT. Trimming took 0 bases from V and 2 from J, leaving 11 bases between them. The CDR3 DNA, read in part, is TGTGCCAGCAGTTACTCGGAGACTTCTCCCTACGAG. As protein: CASSYSETSPYE. From start to end, the CDR3 is CASSYSETSPYEQYF.